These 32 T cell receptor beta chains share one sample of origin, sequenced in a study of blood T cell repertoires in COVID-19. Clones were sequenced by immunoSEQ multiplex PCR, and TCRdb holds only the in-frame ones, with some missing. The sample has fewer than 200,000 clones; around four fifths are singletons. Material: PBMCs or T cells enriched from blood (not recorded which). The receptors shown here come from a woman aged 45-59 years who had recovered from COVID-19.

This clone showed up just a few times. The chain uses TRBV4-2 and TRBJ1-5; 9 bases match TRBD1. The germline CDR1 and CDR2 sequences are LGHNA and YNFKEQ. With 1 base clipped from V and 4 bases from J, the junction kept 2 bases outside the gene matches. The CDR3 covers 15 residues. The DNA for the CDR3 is TGTGCCAGCAGCCAAGTGACAGGGGGGAATCAGCCCCAGCATTTT. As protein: CASSQVTGGNQPQHF.

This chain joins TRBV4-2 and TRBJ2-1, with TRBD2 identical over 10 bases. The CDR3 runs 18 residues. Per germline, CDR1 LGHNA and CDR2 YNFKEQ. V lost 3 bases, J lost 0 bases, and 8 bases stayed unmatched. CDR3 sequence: CASSQGAGGLGSYNEQFF. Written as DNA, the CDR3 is TGTGCCAGCAGCCAGGGAGCGGGGGGGCTGGGCTCCTACAATGAGCAGTTCTTC.

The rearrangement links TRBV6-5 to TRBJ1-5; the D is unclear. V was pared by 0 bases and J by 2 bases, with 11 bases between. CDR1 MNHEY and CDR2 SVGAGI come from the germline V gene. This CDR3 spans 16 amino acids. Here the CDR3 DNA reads TGTGCCAGCAGTTACTCAGCGTCCCAACGCAATCAGCCCCAGCATTTT. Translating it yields CASSYSASQRNQPQHF.

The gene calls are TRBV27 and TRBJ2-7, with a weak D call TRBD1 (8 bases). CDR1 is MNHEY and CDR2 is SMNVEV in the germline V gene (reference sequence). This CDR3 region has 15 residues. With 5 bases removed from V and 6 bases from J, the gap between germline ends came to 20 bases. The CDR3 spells CASSPGQGGIGEQYF. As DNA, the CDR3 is TGTGCCAGCAGTCCCGGACAGGGAGGGATTGGCGAGCAGTACTTC.

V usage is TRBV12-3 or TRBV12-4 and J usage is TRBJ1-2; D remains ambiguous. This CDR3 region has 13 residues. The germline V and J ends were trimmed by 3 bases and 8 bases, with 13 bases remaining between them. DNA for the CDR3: TGTGCCAGCAGTTTCGCCACTGCTAGGGGCTACACCTTC. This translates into CASSFATARGYTF.

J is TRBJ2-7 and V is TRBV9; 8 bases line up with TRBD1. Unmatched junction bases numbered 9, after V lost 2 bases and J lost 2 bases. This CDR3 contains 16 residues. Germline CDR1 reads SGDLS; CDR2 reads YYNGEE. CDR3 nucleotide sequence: TGTGCCAGCAGCGTCCAGGGGGCGAGTGTGGCCTACGAGCAGTACTTC. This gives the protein CASSVQGASVAYEQYF. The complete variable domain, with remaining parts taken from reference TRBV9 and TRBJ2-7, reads DSGVTQTPKHLITATGQRVTLRCSPRSGDLSVYWYQQSLDQGLQFLIQYYNGEERAKGNILERFSAQQFPDLHSELNLSSLELGDSALYFCASSVQGASVAYEQYFGPGTRLTVT.

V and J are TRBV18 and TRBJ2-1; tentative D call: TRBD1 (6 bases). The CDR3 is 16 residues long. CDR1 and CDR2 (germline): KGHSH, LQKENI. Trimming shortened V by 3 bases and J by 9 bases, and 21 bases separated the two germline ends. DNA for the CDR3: TGTGCCAGCTCACCGAGAACAGGGCTGCCGGGAAGTGAGCAGTTCTTC. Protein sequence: CASSPRTGLPGSEQFF.

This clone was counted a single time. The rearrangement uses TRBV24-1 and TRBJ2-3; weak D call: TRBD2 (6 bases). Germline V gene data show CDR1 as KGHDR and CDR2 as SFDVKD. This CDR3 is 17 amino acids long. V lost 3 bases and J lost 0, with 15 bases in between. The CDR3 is CATSDIGGAQSTDTQYF. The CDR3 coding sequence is TGTGCCACCAGTGATATCGGCGGGGCTCAAAGCACAGATACGCAGTATTTT.

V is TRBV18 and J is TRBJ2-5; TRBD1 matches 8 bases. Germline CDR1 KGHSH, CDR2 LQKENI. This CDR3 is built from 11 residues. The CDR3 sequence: CEPGGEETQYF. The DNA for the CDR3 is TGTGAACCAGGGGGCGAAGAGACCCAGTACTTC.

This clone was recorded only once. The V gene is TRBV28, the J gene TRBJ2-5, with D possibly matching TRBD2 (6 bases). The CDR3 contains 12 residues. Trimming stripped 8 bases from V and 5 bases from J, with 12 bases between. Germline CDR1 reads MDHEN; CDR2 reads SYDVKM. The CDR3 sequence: CASSLRGETQYF. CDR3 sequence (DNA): TGTGCCAGCTCACTTCGGGGGGAGACCCAGTACTTC.

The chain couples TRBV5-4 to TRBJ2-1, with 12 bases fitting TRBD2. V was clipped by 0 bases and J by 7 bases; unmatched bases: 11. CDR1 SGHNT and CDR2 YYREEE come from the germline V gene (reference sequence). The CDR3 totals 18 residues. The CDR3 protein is CASSLGGTSGRGRNEQFF. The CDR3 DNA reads TGTGCCAGCAGCTTGGGGGGGACTAGCGGGCGCGGGAGGAATGAGCAGTTCTTC. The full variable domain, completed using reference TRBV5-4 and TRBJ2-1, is ETGVTQSPTHLIKTRGQQVTLRCSSQSGHNTVSWYQQALGQGPQFIFQYYREEENGRGNFPPRFSGLQFPNYSSELNVNALELDDSALYLCASSLGGTSGRGRNEQFFGPGTRLTVL.

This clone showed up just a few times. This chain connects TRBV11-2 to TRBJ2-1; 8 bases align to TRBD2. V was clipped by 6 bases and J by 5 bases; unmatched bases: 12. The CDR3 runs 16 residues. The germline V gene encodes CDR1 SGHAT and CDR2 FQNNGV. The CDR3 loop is CASRDISGVGHNEQFF. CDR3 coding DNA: TGTGCCAGCAGAGATATTAGCGGGGTGGGGCACAATGAGCAGTTCTTC.

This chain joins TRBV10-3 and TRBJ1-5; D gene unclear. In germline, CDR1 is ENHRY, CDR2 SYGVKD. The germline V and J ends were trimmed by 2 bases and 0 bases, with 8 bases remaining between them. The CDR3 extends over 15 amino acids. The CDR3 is CAISEVALSNQPQHF. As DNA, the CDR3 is TGTGCCATCAGTGAGGTAGCACTTAGCAATCAGCCCCAGCATTTT.

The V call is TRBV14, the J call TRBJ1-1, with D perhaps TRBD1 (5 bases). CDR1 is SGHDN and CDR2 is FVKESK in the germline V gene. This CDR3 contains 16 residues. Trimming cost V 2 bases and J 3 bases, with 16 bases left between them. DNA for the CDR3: TGTGCCAGCAGCCAACCCGCGGGGAGGGGCGACACTGAAGCTTTCTTT. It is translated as CASSQPAGRGDTEAFF.

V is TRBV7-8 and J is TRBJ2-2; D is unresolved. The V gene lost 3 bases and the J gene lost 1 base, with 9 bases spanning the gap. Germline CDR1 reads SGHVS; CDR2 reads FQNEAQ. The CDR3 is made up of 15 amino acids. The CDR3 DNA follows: TGTGCCAGCAGCTTCGGCGACTGGAACACCGGGGAGCTGTTTTTT. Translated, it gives CASSFGDWNTGELFF.

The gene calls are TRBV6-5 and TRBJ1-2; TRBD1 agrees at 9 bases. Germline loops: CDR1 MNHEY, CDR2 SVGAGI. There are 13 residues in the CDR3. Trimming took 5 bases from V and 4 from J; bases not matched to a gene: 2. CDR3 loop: CASSTGGIYGYTF. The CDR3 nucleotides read TGTGCCAGCAGTACAGGGGGCATCTATGGCTACACCTTC.

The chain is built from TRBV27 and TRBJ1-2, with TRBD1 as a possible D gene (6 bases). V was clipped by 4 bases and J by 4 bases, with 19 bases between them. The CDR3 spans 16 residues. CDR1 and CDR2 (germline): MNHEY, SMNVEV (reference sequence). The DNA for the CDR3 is TGTGCCAGCAGTTCAACCGGGACACGGGTTTTCTATGGCTACACCTTC. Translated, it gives CASSSTGTRVFYGYTF.

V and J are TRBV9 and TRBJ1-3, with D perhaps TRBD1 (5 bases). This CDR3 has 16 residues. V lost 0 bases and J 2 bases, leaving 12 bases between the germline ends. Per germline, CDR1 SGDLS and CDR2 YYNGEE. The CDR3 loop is CASSVVRRGPGNTIYF. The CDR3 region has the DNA TGTGCCAGCAGCGTAGTTCGGCGGGGCCCTGGAAACACCATATATTTT.

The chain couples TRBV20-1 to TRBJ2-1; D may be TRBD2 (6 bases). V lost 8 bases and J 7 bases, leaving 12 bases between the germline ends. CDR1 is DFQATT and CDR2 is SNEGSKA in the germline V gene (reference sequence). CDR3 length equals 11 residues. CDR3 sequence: CSTGTANEQFF. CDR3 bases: TGCAGTACTGGGACTGCTAATGAGCAGTTCTTC.

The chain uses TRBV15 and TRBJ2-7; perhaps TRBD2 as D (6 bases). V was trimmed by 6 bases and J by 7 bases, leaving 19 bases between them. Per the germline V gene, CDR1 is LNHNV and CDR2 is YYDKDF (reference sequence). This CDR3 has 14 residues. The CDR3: CATSQRSGGREQYF. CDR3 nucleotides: TGTGCCACCAGTCAGCGGTCCGGGGGTCGGGAGCAGTACTTC.

The CDR3: CASSLAASGSSYNEQFF. For the CDR3, the DNA is TGTGCCAGCAGTTTAGCCGCTAGCGGGAGCTCCTACAATGAGCAGTTCTTC. The chain has TRBV28 and TRBJ2-1, with TRBD2 identical over 10 bases. This CDR3 contains 17 residues. Germline CDR1 and CDR2: MDHEN and SYDVKM. V shed 2 bases, J shed 0 bases, and the junction held 4 bases outside the gene matches.

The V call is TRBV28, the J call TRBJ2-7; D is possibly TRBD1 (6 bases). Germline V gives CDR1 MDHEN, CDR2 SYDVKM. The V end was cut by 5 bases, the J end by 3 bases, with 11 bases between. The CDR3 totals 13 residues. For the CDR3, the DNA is TGTGCCAGCAGTGGGGACACTCGCTACGAGCAGTACTTC. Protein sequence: CASSGDTRYEQYF.

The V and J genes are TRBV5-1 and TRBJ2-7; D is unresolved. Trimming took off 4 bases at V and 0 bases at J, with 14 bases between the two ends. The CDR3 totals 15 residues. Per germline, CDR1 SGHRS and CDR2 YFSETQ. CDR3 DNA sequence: TGCGCCAGCAGCAGCACCGCGGAGAGCTCCTACGAGCAGTACTTC. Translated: CASSSTAESSYEQYF.

Written as DNA, the CDR3 is TGTGCCATCAGTTCGGACAGTTATGGCTACACCTTC. It codes for CAISSDSYGYTF. The chain carries TRBV10-3 and TRBJ1-2, with a weak D call TRBD1 (6 bases). V dropped 5 bases and J dropped 5 bases, with 9 bases sitting between them. CDR1 and CDR2 from the germline V gene are ENHRY and SYGVKD. The CDR3 consists of 12 residues.

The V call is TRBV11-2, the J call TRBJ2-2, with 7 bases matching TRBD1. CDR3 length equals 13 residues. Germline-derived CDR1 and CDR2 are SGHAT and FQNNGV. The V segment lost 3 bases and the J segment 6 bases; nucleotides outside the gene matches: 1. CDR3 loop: CASSLTGSGELFF. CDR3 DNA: TGTGCCAGCAGCTTGACAGGGTCCGGGGAGCTGTTTTTT.

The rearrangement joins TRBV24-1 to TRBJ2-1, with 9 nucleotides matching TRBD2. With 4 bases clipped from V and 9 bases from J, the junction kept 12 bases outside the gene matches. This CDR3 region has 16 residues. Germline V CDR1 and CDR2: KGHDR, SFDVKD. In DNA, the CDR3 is TGTGCCACCAGTGAGGCCCCCTCCACAGCGGGGGGTGAGCAGTTCTTC. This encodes CATSEAPSTAGGEQFF.

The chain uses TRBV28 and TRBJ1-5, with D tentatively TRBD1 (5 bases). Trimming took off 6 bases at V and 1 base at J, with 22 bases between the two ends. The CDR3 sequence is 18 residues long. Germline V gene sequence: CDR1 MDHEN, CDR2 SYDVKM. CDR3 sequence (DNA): TGTGCCAGCAGCCGCCCTCGGGGGAGGAGTGGAAGCAATCAGCCCCAGCATTTT. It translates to CASSRPRGRSGSNQPQHF.

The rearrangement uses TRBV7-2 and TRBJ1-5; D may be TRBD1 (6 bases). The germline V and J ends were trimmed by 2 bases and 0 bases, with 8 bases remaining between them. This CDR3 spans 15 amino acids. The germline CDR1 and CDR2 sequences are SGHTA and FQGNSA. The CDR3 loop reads CASSLQGYSNQPQHF. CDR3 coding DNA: TGTGCCAGCAGCTTACAGGGGTATAGCAATCAGCCCCAGCATTTT. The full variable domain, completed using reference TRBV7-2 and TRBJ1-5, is GAGVSQSPSNKVTEKGKDVELRCDPISGHTALYWYRQSLGQGLEFLIYFQGNSAPDKSGLPSDRFSAERTGGSVSTLTIQRTQQEDSAVYLCASSLQGYSNQPQHFGDGTRLSIL.

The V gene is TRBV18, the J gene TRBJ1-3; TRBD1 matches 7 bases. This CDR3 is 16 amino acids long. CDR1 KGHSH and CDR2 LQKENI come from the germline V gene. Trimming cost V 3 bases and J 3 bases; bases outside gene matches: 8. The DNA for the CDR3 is TGTGCCAGCTCACCCTCTGGACAGGCTCATGGAAACACCATATATTTT. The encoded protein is CASSPSGQAHGNTIYF.

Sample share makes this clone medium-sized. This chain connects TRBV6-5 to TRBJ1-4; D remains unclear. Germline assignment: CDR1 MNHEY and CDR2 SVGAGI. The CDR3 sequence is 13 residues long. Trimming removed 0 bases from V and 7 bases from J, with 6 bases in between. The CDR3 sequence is CASSYSRGEKLFF. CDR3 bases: TGTGCCAGCAGTTACTCCCGGGGTGAAAAACTGTTTTTT.

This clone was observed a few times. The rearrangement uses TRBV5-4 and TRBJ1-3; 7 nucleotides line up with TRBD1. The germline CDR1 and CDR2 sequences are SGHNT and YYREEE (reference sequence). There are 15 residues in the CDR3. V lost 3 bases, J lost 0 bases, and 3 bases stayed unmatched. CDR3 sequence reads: CASSWTGLSGNTIYF. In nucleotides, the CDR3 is TGTGCCAGCAGCTGGACAGGACTCTCTGGAAACACCATATATTTT.

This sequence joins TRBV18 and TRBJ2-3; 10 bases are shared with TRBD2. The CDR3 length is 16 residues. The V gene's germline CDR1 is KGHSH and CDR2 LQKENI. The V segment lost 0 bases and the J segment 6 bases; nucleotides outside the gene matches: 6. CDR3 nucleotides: TGTGCCAGCTCACCACCGGGGCTAGCGGGGGTGGATACGCAGTATTTT. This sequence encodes CASSPPGLAGVDTQYF. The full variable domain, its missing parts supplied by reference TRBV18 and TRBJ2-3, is NAGVMQNPRHLVRRRGQEARLRCSPMKGHSHVYWYRQLPEEGLKFMVYLQKENIIDESGMPKERFSAEFPKEGPSILRIQQVVRGDSAAYFCASSPPGLAGVDTQYFGPGTRLTVL.